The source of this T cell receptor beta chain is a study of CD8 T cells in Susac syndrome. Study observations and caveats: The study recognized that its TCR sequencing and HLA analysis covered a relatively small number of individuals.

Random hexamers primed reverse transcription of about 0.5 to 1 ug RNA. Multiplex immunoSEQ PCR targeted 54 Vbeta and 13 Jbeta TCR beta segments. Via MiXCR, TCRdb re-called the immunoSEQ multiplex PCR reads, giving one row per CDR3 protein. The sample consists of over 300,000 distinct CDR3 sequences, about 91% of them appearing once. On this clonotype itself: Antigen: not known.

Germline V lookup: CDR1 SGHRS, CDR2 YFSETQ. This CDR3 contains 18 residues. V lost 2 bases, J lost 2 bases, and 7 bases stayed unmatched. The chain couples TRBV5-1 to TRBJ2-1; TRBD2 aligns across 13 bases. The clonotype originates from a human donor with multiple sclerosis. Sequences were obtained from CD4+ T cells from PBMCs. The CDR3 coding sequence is TGCGCCAGCAGCTTTCGACTAGCGGGAGGCCCTACCTACAATGAGCAGTTCTTC. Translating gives CASSFRLAGGPTYNEQFF. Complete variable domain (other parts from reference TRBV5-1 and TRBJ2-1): KAGVTQTPRYLIKTRGQQVTLSCSPISGHRSVSWYQQTPGQGLQFLFEYFSETQRNKGNFPGRFSGRQFSNSRSEMNVSTLELGDSALYLCASSFRLAGGPTYNEQFFGPGTRLTVL.